This T cell receptor (beta chain) derives from a study of cytomegalovirus exposure and HLA in healthy donors. Study in general: The 120 or so validation repertoires were produced on the same platform as the roughly 660 repertoires of the first cohort. This was reported in a later analysis. Study-wide results and caveats: Most TCR sequences showed up rarely, but some public TCRs showed up in many donors. The listing of about 150 TCR beta chains classed them as cytomegalovirus-associated.

Comments on this clone: Its matching antigen is unknown.

Here immunoSEQ multiplex PCR was the method, and the copy in TCRdb shows in-frame clones only, minus some. The profile shows approximately 120,000 clones, approximately 92% of them singletons. The length of the CDR3 is 15 residues. The trim removed 11 bases at V and 5 bases at J, leaving 13 bases unmatched. The germline CDR1 and CDR2 sequences are WSHSY and SAAADI. The sequencing input was PBMCs. The chain combines TRBV10-2 with TRBJ2-3, with 10 bases that match TRBD2. The sequence came from a young woman in good health and CMV-seronegative. The DNA of the CDR3 is TGCGCCGTCGTCCCCGGGACTAGCGCGGGAGATACGCAGTATTTT. Its translation is CAVVPGTSAGDTQYF.